This T cell receptor beta chain was identified during a study of cytomegalovirus exposure and HLA in healthy donors (dated by TCRdb to 2016 to 2017). About the full investigation: According to an earlier analysis of 587 of the donors, about 179 million T cells yielded 95 million to 140 million unique TCR beta sequences and 276 Gb of sequence data. An early release that covered some 630 HLA-typed donors contained approximately 320 gigabases of sequencing data and 85 million to 100 million unique TCR sequences. Of the 350 to 450 genotyped donors, more than 75% were placed in the genetic ancestry cluster associated with self-reported Caucasian donors. The study aimed to test whether signatures of past pathogen exposure could be identified by cataloging public T cell receptors. The T cell repertoires of under 700 subjects were profiled by immunosequencing and related to cytomegalovirus serostatus. Along with the approximately 700-subject first cohort, a separate validation cohort of over a hundred different subjects was used. The study combined high-throughput TCR immunosequencing, statistical association of individual TCRs with disease status, and machine learning to predict cytomegalovirus infection status. A later analysis re-examined previously published TCR beta repertoires from more than 650 donors and added high-resolution HLA genotyping to investigate patterns of TCR occurrence. Rather than using new phenotypic data, the later analysis identified candidate immune exposures from TCR beta sequences and from how often those sequences occurred across donors. To decide whether each TCR beta V gene segment behaved as functional or pseudogenic, an earlier analysis of some 600 of the donors relied on high-throughput TCR beta sequencing. Donor age, sex, ethnicity and CMV serostatus were compiled alongside the repertoire data. Genome-wide SNP genotypes for about 65% of the roughly 700 donors were used in a later genetic analysis, which treated that subset as a discovery cohort. All discovery cohort repertoires had been generated on a single sequencing platform. HLA typing included class I and class II loci at four-digit resolution. The number of donors typed differed by locus, with about 629-630 for A, B, C, DRB1 and DQB1, roughly 550 for DQA1, over 600 for DPA1, and around 430 for DPB1. Because of strong linkage in the cohort, roughly five DR-DQ haplotypes were treated as single units for association and clustering. Among 300 to 450 genotyped donors of the cohort, an average of approximately 240,000 unique TCR beta nucleotide sequences were sequenced per donor, roughly 20% of them non-productive. The full study reports these points: Because counts were too low, 15 to 20 rarely observed V segments, including chromosome 9 orphons, were excluded from the earlier analysis of 587 of the donors. An earlier analysis of some 560 of the donors showed that most TCR beta V segments appeared in productive rearrangements either about 90% or about 30% of the time, which broadly matched IMGT annotations. Most TCR sequences were observed very rarely across donors, whereas some public TCRs were present in many individuals. A few of the identified cytomegalovirus-associated TCR beta chains were confirmed in vitro to be specific for cytomegalovirus antigens. The classifier was reported to diagnose cytomegalovirus status with high specificity and sensitivity in both the original cohort and the validation cohort. A later genetic analysis associated a missense DCLRE1C variant with V-gene and J-gene trimming of TCR beta chains, and an independent cohort replicated the association. At a false discovery rate of 0.05, a later analysis linked under 20,000 TCR beta sequences to specific HLA alleles. The authors suggested that the approach could potentially be extended to other disease states and immunological phenotypes. In this cohort, only TCR beta chains were sequenced, and detectable features were limited by the absence of alpha or paired-chain data. The only immune exposure information available for the cohort was CMV serostatus. In a later analysis, HLA-associated TCR beta chains were found to be more clonally expanded and to have lower generation probabilities than equally common non-associated chains. According to a later analysis, parvovirus B19, influenza, CMV and Epstein-Barr virus appeared linked to several top co-occurrence clusters. A later genetic analysis reported fewer N-insertions in productive TCRs among donors in an Asian-associated ancestry cluster than the approximately 700-donor mean. In a later analysis, the rate of TCR association differed among HLA loci, with DRB1 alleles having the most associated TCRs and HLA-C alleles having the fewest. Because the 87-base-pair reads could not distinguish some IMGT-functional V segments, including TRBV6-2 and TRBV6-3, those segments were excluded. A further reported finding was that TCR beta sequences accurately predicted the HLA-A and HLA-B alleles for most subjects in the first cohort. HLA typing was unavailable for some donors at each locus, so association tests used only the typed subset. When HLA alleles, especially DR and DQ, strongly co-occurred, TCR associations were difficult to assign to individual alleles. Roughly uniform sequencing depth across donors was assumed in presence/absence analyses, although this assumption may not hold. A total of 150 to 200 TCR beta chains were listed by the study as associated with cytomegalovirus. A cluster of highly shared sequence variants was judged likely to represent a technical artifact of the sequencing pipeline. Most CMV-associated TCR beta chains appeared to be HLA-restricted in a later analysis, and the HLA associations seemed to be driven largely by CMV exposure. Correlated functional status among segregating V segments might be attributable to linkage disequilibrium, but an unknown experimental factor could not be ruled out.

Library creation used the immunoSEQ multiplex PCR assay. The multiplex PCR relied on a mix of 60 forward primers for TCR Vbeta segments and 13 reverse primers for TCR Jbeta segments. The CDR3 region of rearranged TCR beta genes was amplified from genomic DNA by a multiplex PCR assay. Amplified TCR beta libraries were sequenced as 87-base-pair reads on the Illumina HiSeq System. The original pipeline was this. In a later analysis, around 80 million unique TCR beta chains were counted across the approximately 670 repertoires, and about 10 million of these chains were shared by at least two donors. Raw reads were error-corrected and collapsed into unique sequences by a nearest-neighbor algorithm in which closely related sequences were merged to remove PCR and sequencing errors. V, D and J gene segments were assigned by aligning CDR3 sequences to IMGT reference sequences. Each retained sequence needed at least a six-nucleotide match to both a V gene segment and a J gene segment. A rearrangement counted as productive if the CDR3 had no stop codons and remained in frame with V and J, and every other rearrangement counted as non-productive. CDR3 was defined according to IMGT convention as the region running from the second conserved V-encoded cysteine to the conserved J-encoded phenylalanine. The earlier analysis of 587 of the donors excluded sequences that lacked an unambiguous match to a single V gene segment. An earlier analysis of a few hundred of the donors classified V segments as functional when productive rearrangements were above 56.7% and as segregating when the standard deviation between donors was above 5%. A statistical classification framework was built for diagnosing cytomegalovirus status from the catalog of TCR beta chain sequences. V and J gene assignment, in a later analysis, came from comparing TCR nucleotide sequences with IMGT/GENE-DB human TR gene sequences. The TCRdist pipeline was used in a later analysis to assign CDR3 sequences and most-parsimonious VDJ recombination scenarios. In a later analysis, every TCR beta chain was defined by the combination of its CDR3 amino acid sequence and its V-gene family, and reads without a unique V-gene family were dropped. As a way to deal with suspected cross-contamination and a sequencing artifact, a later analysis dropped nearly 600 nucleotide sequences that were highly shared and had low generation probability. In a later analysis, a clonal expansion index was calculated for each public chain from normalized within-repertoire ranks of inferred template counts. Generation probabilities in a later analysis came from a VDJ recombination model fitted to out-of-frame rearrangements, and those results were checked against IGoR. In a later analysis, TCR-TCR, TCR-HLA and TCR-CMV co-occurrence was scored with hypergeometric tests, and a repertoire-size bias correction was applied to TCR pairs. In a later analysis, false discovery rates were estimated by permuting HLA or CMV assignments 20 times. In a later analysis, co-occurring TCRs were grouped using DBSCAN, and TCRdist sequence similarity was added for clustering within HLA-allele-positive subsets. Co-occurrence clustering excluded repertoires with fewer than 30,000 or more than 120,000 public chains, plus five with anomalous nucleotide sharing. TCRdb mirrors the immuneACCESS table, restricted to in-frame sequences. Some clones are absent from its copies; in checked studies, under half trace to an unresolved V gene, and the reason for the others is unknown. D and trimming were read from the DNA, whereas the V and J calls and clone size are those reported in that table. Here the sample has 150,000 to 200,000 clones; roughly 80% occur a single time. The ten largest clones capture under 2% of the sample.

In total, around 600 healthy bone marrow donors made up the cohort. At the time of sampling, all cohort members were nominally healthy, though unrecorded immune exposures were likely present. The donor tested CMV seronegative, placing the donor among the roughly 350 seronegative members of the cohort. A peripheral blood sample was provided by each donor, and peripheral blood mononuclear cells were used for TCR beta sequencing. Genomic DNA was extracted from the blood cell samples with the Qiagen DNeasy Blood Extraction Kit. V is reduced by 0 bases and J by 4 bases, leaving a spacing of 10 bases between them. The CDR3 sequence holds 15 residues, the cysteine and phenylalanine included. Of all the DNA, just the CDR3 is kept, 45 bases in frame from base 1. The germline V gene gives CDR1 as MDHEN and CDR2 as SYDVKM. Details on this clone: No cognate antigen has been identified for it. Base qualities are not at hand, and no much larger clone is one base apart.

The sequenced sample was PBMCs. This sequence was found in a man between 18 and 29 years old in good health and CMV-seronegative. The rearranged chain carries TRBV28 and TRBJ2-1; the D gene is unclear. The sequence in DNA is TGTGCCAGCAGTTTATGGGCAGGCGAATACAATGAGCAGTTCTTC. Translated, this gives CASSLWAGEYNEQFF.